What follows are 14 T cell receptor beta chains derived from one specimen sequenced in a study of blood T cells in healthy people across ages. It was with a sample-barcoded 5' primer and a J-beta primer mix that a second PCR of roughly 7 to 12 cycles was run. One entry per CDR3 protein results from TCRdb running MiXCR on the 5' RACE reads. The sample has 1.4 million or so distinct CDR3 sequences, roughly 43% seen once. Specimen: blood. Receptor source: a woman aged 18-35 years in good health.

Many counts were recorded for this clonotype. The chain is built from TRBV20-1 and TRBJ1-2; D is perhaps TRBD1 (5 bases). The V end was cut by 0 bases, the J end by 7 bases, with 18 bases between. CDR3 size: 15 residues. Germline V gene sequence: CDR1 DFQATT, CDR2 SNEGSKA (reference sequence). The CDR3 DNA follows: TGCAGTGCTAGAGATCAGGGCAGAAACAGCCCTGGCTACACCTTC. This translates into CSARDQGRNSPGYTF.

This clonotype was found a few times. The chain is built from TRBV7-2 and TRBJ2-5; TRBD1 is a possible D gene (5 bases). CDR1 and CDR2 (germline): SGHTA, FQGNSA. V lost 8 bases and J 2 bases, leaving 21 bases between the germline ends. CDR3 length equals 16 residues. The CDR3 nucleotides read TGTGCCAGCTCCCTATGGGGCAGGGAATATCAAGAGACCCAGTACTTC. Amino acid sequence: CASSLWGREYQETQYF.

This chain uses TRBV30 with TRBJ1-1; 12 positions agree with TRBD1. The J segment lost 10 bases and the V segment lost 3 bases, leaving 3 bases of the junction unmatched. Germline assignment: CDR1 GTSNPN and CDR2 SVGIG (reference sequence). The CDR3 length is 12 residues. CDR3 bases: TGTGCCTGGAGGGGACAGGGGGCAAGAGCTTTCTTT. Encoded protein: CAWRGQGARAFF.

V is TRBV4-3 and J is TRBJ2-3, with unresolved D. Germline CDR1 reads LGHNA; CDR2 reads YSLEER. Trimming removed 4 bases at V and 2 bases at J, with 13 bases between. The CDR3 extends over 15 amino acids. The CDR3: CASSPGDGVTDTQYF. CDR3 nucleotide sequence: TGCGCCAGCAGCCCCGGTGACGGAGTCACAGATACGCAGTATTTT.

Turning to this clonotype: Sequence at one end of the junction differs from germline and may be a read error. V is TRBV27 and J is TRBJ1-2; D remains ambiguous. The CDR3 loop spans 12 amino acids. In germline, CDR1 is MNHEY, CDR2 SMNVEV (reference sequence). The CDR3 sequence is CTSSSGINGYTF. CDR3 in DNA: TGTACCAGCAGTTCCGGGATTAATGGCTACACCTTC.

This clonotype was picked up many times. V and J are TRBV5-6 and TRBJ2-1, with 7 nucleotides matching TRBD2. V was clipped by 4 bases and J by 3 bases; unmatched bases: 13. CDR1 is SGHDT, CDR2 YYEEEE, per germline. This CDR3 is 17 amino acids long. The CDR3 reads CASSVSPDRTSYNEQFF. DNA of the CDR3: TGTGCCAGCAGCGTTTCCCCGGACCGGACTAGCTACAATGAGCAGTTCTTC.

This chain joins TRBV4-3 and TRBJ2-7, with 9 bases identical to TRBD1. The length of the CDR3 is 15 residues. The germline V gene encodes CDR1 LGHNA and CDR2 YSLEER. V dropped 4 bases and J dropped 3; count of bases not matched to a gene: 7. CDR3 in DNA: TGCGCCAGCAGCCCTTGGACAGGGGCGTACTACGAGCAGTACTTC. This gives the protein CASSPWTGAYYEQYF.

The chain has TRBV5-5 and TRBJ2-5, with 7 bases lining up with TRBD2. This CDR3 has 13 residues. V lost 4 bases and J lost 4; bases outside the gene matches: 4. The germline CDR1 and CDR2 sequences are SGHKS and YYEKEE (reference sequence). The CDR3 DNA reads TGTGCCAGCAGCGCGGGACTAACAGAGACCCAGTACTTC. It specifies CASSAGLTETQYF.

The chain joins TRBV15 to TRBJ2-1; 9 bases are shared with TRBD1. The CDR3 is 15 amino acids. V was pared by 5 bases and J by 3 bases, with 5 bases of the junction left unmatched. CDR1 and CDR2 (germline): LNHNV, YYDKDF (reference sequence). Here the CDR3 reads CATSLDRGGYNEQFF. CDR3 nucleotides: TGTGCCACCAGCTTGGACAGGGGAGGCTACAATGAGCAGTTCTTC.

V is TRBV7-9 and J is TRBJ1-1; D gene unclear. V lost 5 bases and J lost 6, with 16 bases in between. Germline CDR1 and CDR2: SEHNR and FQNEAQ (reference sequence). CDR3 length: 14 residues. CDR3 in DNA: TGTGCCAGCAGCCAGCAAGGCCTGCGGGCTGAAGCTTTCTTT. Translating gives CASSQQGLRAEAFF.

DNA for the CDR3: TGTGCCAGCAGTTTATCGGCACTAGTCTACGAGCAGTACTTC. Residues: CASSLSALVYEQYF. The chain uses TRBV27 and TRBJ2-7; D is possibly TRBD2 (5 bases). The CDR3 extends over 14 amino acids. Trimming stripped 0 bases from V and 3 bases from J, with 9 bases between. Germline CDR1 MNHEY, CDR2 SMNVEV (reference sequence).

About this clonotype itself: A much larger clone lies a single base off, so this may be a read error. V gene TRBV6-1 combines with J gene TRBJ1-2, with no clear D. The CDR3 extends over 16 amino acids. CDR1 MNHNS and CDR2 SASEGT come from the germline V gene. As DNA, the CDR3 is TGTGCCTGCAGTGAAACTTACAGAGCATTTAACTATGGCTACACCTTC. Protein product: CACSETYRAFNYGYTF.

This clonotype has ten or more counts. The CDR3 nucleotides read TGTGCCAGCAGTGCGGGACAGGGGGACACCTACGAGCAGTACTTC. As protein: CASSAGQGDTYEQYF. J is TRBJ2-7 and V is TRBV12-3 or TRBV12-4; 11 positions agree with TRBD1. The junction had 5 bases not matched to a gene; V was cut back by 5 bases and J by 2 bases. This CDR3 region has 15 residues.

The V and J genes are TRBV29-1 and TRBJ2-3, with D perhaps TRBD1 or TRBD2 (6 bases each). Germline V gene sequence: CDR1 SQVTM, CDR2 ANQGSEA. There are 15 residues in the CDR3. V lost 4 bases, J lost 1 base, and 15 bases lay in between. The CDR3 spells CSVARRGAGTDTQYF. DNA for the CDR3: TGCAGCGTTGCCCGTAGGGGGGCGGGCACAGATACGCAGTATTTT.